This TCR beta chain was profiled in a study of graft-versus-host responses after intestinal transplantation. Study details: Among the recipients, all got anti-thymocyte globulin induction and then tacrolimus and steroids for around three years. Whole-study findings and limits: GvH clones surfaced in recipient marrow, some emerging earlier in ileum or blood.

On this clone: The antigen remains undetermined.

This table comes from immunoSEQ multiplex PCR, and its TCRdb copy is limited to in-frame clones, with some not included. This sample yields 9,000 to 10,000 clones, of which 75% to 85% are seen a single time; roughly 21% belongs to the top ten. The CDR3 loop spans 15 amino acids. CDR1 is LNHNV and CDR2 is YYDKDF in the germline V gene (reference sequence). Trimming removed 5 bases from V and 4 bases from J, with 17 bases in between. Processing of graft tissue released intraepithelial and lamina propria lymphocytes. The chain employs TRBV15 and TRBJ2-5; D ambiguous. This TCR came from a human patient who received an intestinal transplant, so some T cells may come from the graft donor. The specimen comprised ileum tissue, sampled about 470 days after intestinal transplantation. The CDR3 DNA reads as TGTGCCACCAGCCTTCCCCTCTCGAGTTCAGAGACCCAGTACTTC. Amino acid sequence: CATSLPLSSSETQYF.